This T cell receptor beta chain is drawn from a study of T cells in women clearing cervical HPV infection. This CDR3 has 15 amino acids. V shed 5 bases and J 5 bases; nucleotides not matched to a gene: 6. The germline V gene has CDR1 SGHTA and CDR2 FQGTGA. Prevalent HPV16 infections were excluded; only incident single HPV16 infections included. Dot-blot hybridization genotyped cervical HPV amplified with MY09/MY11 PCR. As for this clone: Its cognate antigen is unknown. The read terminates 3 residues ahead of where the CDR3 ends, so the germline J gene completes it.

Here immunoSEQ multiplex PCR was the method, and the copy in TCRdb shows in-frame clones only, minus some. This sample's table reports roughly 30,000 clones. Points from the study as a whole: Combining TCR richness with V gene abundances gave 0.65 to 0.85 AUC.

This clonotype originated in a woman between 18 and 75 years old with a cervical HPV16 infection that either progressed to CIN3+ or cleared (not recorded which). The sequenced sample consisted of blood buffy coat. The chain links TRBV7-3 to TRBJ2-1, with 10 nucleotides matching TRBD2. Incomplete CDR3 DNA: TGTGCCAGCAGCCCTAGCGGGAGCCGCAACAATGAG. Translated: CASSPSGSRNNE. The whole CDR3 sequence reads CASSPSGSRNNEQFF.